These 21 T cell receptor beta chains originate from one sample sequenced in a study of T-cell reconstitution after alpha-beta-depleted transplantation in children. The library targeted TCRbeta and was prepared with unique molecular identifiers. TCRdb redid the calling of the PCR reads with MiXCR, one entry per CDR3 protein. Among 400,000 to 500,000 distinct CDR3 sequences listed, around 9.9% were seen once. The sequencing here drew on PBMCs from the stem cell graft donor, taken from the stem cell graft. These receptors were collected from a human donor who donated a stem cell graft to a child with acute myeloid leukemia.

About this clonotype itself: One base away lies a much larger clone, so this may be a sequencing read error. V usage is TRBV20-1 and J usage is TRBJ2-1, with 13 positions matching TRBD2. Germline values: CDR1 DFQATT, CDR2 SNEGSKA (reference sequence). The CDR3 runs 17 residues. In DNA form, the CDR3 reads TGCTGTGCCCGGACCTTACCTACTAGCGGGAGGGCCGGGGAGCAGTTCTTC. Protein: CCARTLPTSGRAGEQFF.

This clonotype was observed a handful of times. The chain has TRBV20-1 and TRBJ2-7, with TRBD2 identical over 15 bases. J gave up 2 bases and V 3 bases, and 2 bases lay outside the gene matches. The CDR3 has 15 amino acids. Germline lookup yields CDR1 DFQATT and CDR2 SNEGSKA (reference sequence). Here the CDR3 reads CSARGLAGGTYEQYF. DNA for the CDR3: TGCAGTGCTAGGGGACTAGCGGGAGGCACCTACGAGCAGTACTTC.

This clonotype was detected only a few times. The chain recombines TRBV28 with TRBJ1-5; no clear D gene. V lost 3 bases and J 3 bases, leaving 9 bases between the germline ends. Germline values: CDR1 MDHEN, CDR2 SYDVKM. The CDR3 runs 14 residues. Written as DNA, the CDR3 is TGTGCCAGCAGTTTGGTGGCCTCCAATCAGCCCCAGCATTTT. Its protein product is CASSLVASNQPQHF.

The chain couples TRBV10-2 to TRBJ2-7; 7 bases agree with TRBD2. J was trimmed by 2 bases and V by 4 bases; bases with no gene match: 5. There are 14 residues in the CDR3. Germline V gene lookup returns CDR1 WSHSY and CDR2 SAAADI. In DNA, the CDR3 is TGCGCCAGCAGTGTAAGTGGGGGGGCCTACGAGCAGTACGTC. Translating it yields CASSVSGGAYEQYV.

This clonotype was counted a few times. For the CDR3, the DNA is TGCAGTGCTAGATCCGGGACTAGCGGGGGGGCCAATGAGCAGTTCTTC. Amino acids: CSARSGTSGGANEQFF. The chain is built from TRBV20-1 and TRBJ2-1; 16 positions agree with TRBD2. This CDR3 is 16 amino acids long. Germline lookup yields CDR1 DFQATT and CDR2 SNEGSKA (reference sequence). Trimming took 2 bases from V and 6 from J; bases not matched to a gene: 4.

The chain is built from TRBV29-1 and TRBJ2-1; no definite D call. The length of the CDR3 is 13 residues. CDR1 and CDR2 from the germline V gene are SQVTM and ANQGSEA. V gave up 0 bases and J gave up 2 bases, with 5 bases separating them. The CDR3 here is CSVEDKAYNEQFF. The CDR3 DNA follows: TGCAGCGTTGAAGATAAGGCCTACAATGAGCAGTTCTTC.

The chain joins TRBV4-1 to TRBJ1-5; D gene uncertain. This CDR3 comprises 14 residues. Germline V gives CDR1 MGHRA, CDR2 YSYEKL. V was shortened by 1 base and J by 2 bases, with 6 bases between the two germline ends. DNA for the CDR3: TGCGCCAGCAGCCAAGGCAAAGGCAATCAGCCCCAGCATTTT. Its translation: CASSQGKGNQPQHF.

This clonotype was seen a handful of times. The chain recombines TRBV19 with TRBJ2-3; tentatively, D is TRBD2 (7 bases). Germline V gene data show CDR1 as LNHDA and CDR2 as SQIVND (reference sequence). The V gene lost 2 bases and the J gene lost 1 base, with 13 bases spanning the gap. The CDR3 length is 16 residues. The CDR3 region is CASSIRRGARTDTQYF. The CDR3 nucleotides read TGTGCCAGTAGTATACGTCGGGGGGCGCGCACAGATACGCAGTATTTT.

The chain recombines TRBV5-1 with TRBJ2-5; perhaps D is TRBD1 or TRBD2 (5 bases each). The V end was cut by 0 bases, the J end by 4 bases, with 10 bases between. The CDR3 length is 14 residues. The germline CDR1 and CDR2 sequences are SGHRS and YFSETQ. The CDR3 loop is CASSLGAGRETQYF. CDR3 DNA sequence: TGCGCCAGCAGCTTGGGGGCAGGGAGAGAGACCCAGTACTTC.

CDR3 sequence (DNA): TGTGCCAGCAGTAACCTACGGGGACTAGCGACCGGGGAGCTGTTTTTT. The encoded protein is CASSNLRGLATGELFF. This chain links TRBV12-3 or TRBV12-4 with TRBJ2-2, with 10 nucleotides matching TRBD2. This CDR3 spans 16 amino acids. The V segment lost 5 bases and the J segment 5 bases; nucleotides outside the gene matches: 8.

Turning to this clonotype: One end of the junction does not line up with germline, which may come from a read error. This rearrangement joins TRBV20-1 to TRBJ1-5; 8 positions agree with TRBD1. This CDR3 is built from 16 residues. Germline V gene data show CDR1 as DFQATT and CDR2 as SNEGSKA (reference sequence). CDR3 region: CCARDPQGAANQPQHF. Written as DNA, the CDR3 is TGCTGTGCTAGAGATCCCCAGGGGGCGGCTAATCAGCCCCAGCATTTT.

The V gene is TRBV10-2, the J gene TRBJ2-1, with 11 bases that match TRBD1. With 7 bases clipped from V and 8 bases from J, the junction kept 16 bases outside the gene matches. Germline assignment: CDR1 WSHSY and CDR2 SAAADI. The CDR3 is 17 amino acids. CDR3: CASTGTGGSSGVHEQFF. The CDR3 bases are TGCGCCAGCACCGGGACAGGGGGTTCCAGCGGGGTCCATGAGCAGTTCTTC.

This clonotype was seen at least ten times. This sequence joins TRBV7-2 and TRBJ1-1; a weak D match, TRBD1 (6 bases). V lost 1 base and J lost 3, with 9 bases in between. Germline V gives CDR1 SGHTA, CDR2 FQGNSA. There are 14 residues in the CDR3. CDR3 in amino acids: CASSLEGVYTEAFF. For the CDR3, the DNA is TGTGCCAGCAGCTTAGAGGGGGTCTACACTGAAGCTTTCTTT.

The rearrangement uses TRBV4-2 and TRBJ2-7; the match to TRBD2 covers 7 bases. Germline CDR1 LGHNA, CDR2 YNFKEQ. There are 14 residues in the CDR3. With 1 base clipped from V and 7 bases from J, the junction kept 7 bases outside the gene matches. CDR3 residues: CASSQGMAGLEQYF. The CDR3 region has the DNA TGTGCCAGCAGCCAAGGAATGGCGGGACTAGAGCAGTACTTC.

The chain combines TRBV11-2 with TRBJ2-2; 10 bases fit TRBD2. This CDR3 is built from 18 residues. In germline, CDR1 is SGHAT, CDR2 FQNNGV. The junction had 9 bases not matched to a gene; V was cut back by 0 bases and J by 5 bases. CDR3 region: CASSLDSGRADGTGELFF. CDR3 nucleotide sequence: TGTGCCAGCAGCTTAGACAGCGGGAGGGCCGATGGAACCGGGGAGCTGTTTTTT. Supplemented by reference TRBV11-2 and TRBJ2-2, the full variable domain reads EAGVAQSPRYKIIEKRQSVAFWCNPISGHATLYWYQQILGQGPKLLIQFQNNGVVDDSQLPKDRFSAERLKGVDSTLKIQPAKLEDSAVYLCASSLDSGRADGTGELFFGEGSRLTVL.

The chain uses TRBV4-3 and TRBJ1-6; a weak D match, TRBD1 (5 bases). CDR1 is LGHNA and CDR2 is YSLEER in the germline V gene. Trimming cost V 0 bases and J 10 bases, with 19 bases left between them. The CDR3 is 17 amino acids. CDR3 region: CASSQDARDPIGSPLHF. CDR3 DNA sequence: TGCGCCAGCAGCCAAGATGCGAGGGACCCAATAGGGTCACCCCTCCACTTT.

The chain carries TRBV6-6 and TRBJ1-2; D ambiguous. The germline V gene has CDR1 MNHNY and CDR2 SVGAGI (reference sequence). The CDR3 totals 13 residues. V gave up 6 bases and J gave up 4 bases, with 12 bases separating them. This chain's CDR3 is CASRAREGYGYTF. The CDR3 bases are TGTGCCAGCAGGGCCCGAGAAGGCTATGGCTACACCTTC.

This clonotype was observed a few times. The rearrangement uses TRBV5-1 and TRBJ2-3, with 9 bases that match TRBD2. This CDR3 has 15 amino acids. Trimming removed 5 bases from V and 3 bases from J; junction bases left unmatched: 7. Germline assignment: CDR1 SGHRS and CDR2 YFSETQ. The chain's CDR3 is CASRIWREGTDTQYF. As DNA, the CDR3 is TGCGCCAGCAGGATTTGGCGGGAGGGGACAGATACGCAGTATTTT.

This chain uses TRBV5-5 with TRBJ2-2, with D uncertain. The germline CDR1 and CDR2 sequences are SGHKS and YYEKEE (reference sequence). The CDR3 contains 14 residues. The ends were cut back, 2 bases at V and 2 bases at J, with 7 bases in the middle. The DNA of the CDR3 is TGTGCCAGCAGCTTCCGGCCTAACACCGGGGAGCTGTTTTTT. This translates into CASSFRPNTGELFF.

The chain employs TRBV6-2 or TRBV6-3 and TRBJ1-2; no clear D. The germline V gene encodes CDR1 MNHEY and CDR2 SVGEGT. Trimming left V 7 bases short and J 4 bases short, with 19 bases between. The CDR3 covers 15 residues. CDR3 sequence: CASTRYRQTSYGYTF. The CDR3 DNA follows: TGTGCCAGCACCCGTTACCGGCAGACCTCCTATGGCTACACCTTC.

This clonotype was observed a handful of times. The V gene is TRBV2, the J gene TRBJ1-5; D may be TRBD1 (6 bases). Germline values: CDR1 SNHLY, CDR2 FYNNEI. Trimming removed 6 bases at V and 3 bases at J, with 9 bases between. The CDR3 consists of 13 residues. CDR3 sequence: CASRQGFNQPQHF. In DNA, the CDR3 is TGTGCCAGCAGACAGGGCTTCAATCAGCCCCAGCATTTT.